This TCR beta chain was recorded in a study of blood T cells in healthy people across ages. Note on this clonotype: The antigen remains unidentified.

The germline V gene encodes CDR1 MGHRA and CDR2 YSYEKL. The trim removed 3 bases at V and 8 bases at J, leaving 8 bases unmatched. This CDR3 spans 15 amino acids. General study points: Changes seen in expanded clonotypes were possibly confounded by donor CMV status left unknown.

A J-beta primer mix and a sample-barcoded 5' primer were used in a second PCR of roughly 7 to 12 cycles. One entry per CDR3 protein results from TCRdb running MiXCR on the 5' RACE reads. The sample yields around 1,900,000 distinct CDR3 sequences, about two fifths seen once. Sequenced: blood. The receptor was derived from a human donor in good health. V is TRBV4-1 and J is TRBJ2-2; 8 nucleotides match TRBD1. The CDR3 DNA reads as TGCGCCAGCAGCCAGGTTGACAGGGGCCCGGGGGAGCTGTTTTTT. This gives the protein CASSQVDRGPGELFF.